The present entry profiles one TCR beta chain with its context. Its matching antigen is unknown. CDR1 is DFQATT and CDR2 is SNEGSKA in the germline V gene (reference sequence). The V gene lost 3 bases and the J gene lost 6 bases, with 15 bases spanning the gap. The CDR3 has 14 amino acids. The entry originates in a study of T cells after yellow fever vaccination. Whole-study findings and limits: The secondary response showed a weaker magnitude and a faster peak, day 5 versus 15. Among primary-vaccination clones, most reappeared after the booster, at almost 98% for CD4 and 85% to 90% for CD8.

TCRdb passed the 5' RACE reads through MiXCR, listing each CDR3 protein once. The data contain 340,000 or so distinct CDR3 sequences, 9.5% to 15% of them seen just once; the ten biggest clones take up approximately 3.3%. This TCR came from a man between 18 and 29 years old who received the YFV17D yellow fever vaccine. The input for sequencing was CD4+ T cells sorted from PBMCs, taken 15 days after the yellow fever booster vaccination. This chain uses TRBV20-1 with TRBJ2-1; D may be TRBD2 (5 bases). DNA of the CDR3: TGCAGTGCTAGGCGGGCCGAGTCGGGCAATGAGCAGTTCTTC. It encodes CSARRAESGNEQFF.